A selection of T cell receptor beta chains follows, all from one sample in a study of blood T cell repertoires in COVID-19. The method was immunoSEQ multiplex PCR; TCRdb's version includes in-frame clones alone and lacks a portion of them. Here the sample spans hundreds of thousands of clones, over 80% being singletons. The material sequenced was peripheral blood. Receptor source: a woman between 50 and 59 years old with active or convalescent COVID-19. Each CDR3 is given with its conserved first and last residue. The order of the fields is J gene, V gene, clone size, CDR3 protein. Some rows have no size entry. The others give once, few or many, or a class for an expanded clone.

TRBJ2-3	TRBV30	-	CAWRVSGLSTDTQYF
TRBJ1-2	TRBV28	-	CASRTGDPPGYTF
TRBJ1-2	TRBV11-2	-	CASSPRGGQMTQNYGYTF
TRBJ1-1	TRBV28	once	CASSPMSGQVGEAFF
TRBJ1-5	TRBV7-6	-	CASSLVGGGLSNQPQHF
TRBJ1-6	TRBV11-2	-	CASSLATAIIPPLHF
TRBJ2-5	TRBV7-9	once	CASSLEAGEVETQYF
TRBJ2-5	TRBV6-1	-	CASSEARPGLTHGETQYF
TRBJ2-7	TRBV28	-	CASINLGQGAYEQYF
TRBJ1-1	TRBV3-1/TRBV3-2	once	CASSQDPGVSTEAFF
TRBJ1-1	TRBV28	-	CASWGPGGGTEAFF
TRBJ2-7	TRBV10-3	once	CAISARQGGEQYF
TRBJ2-3	TRBV18	-	CASSPLELAGGGTTQYF
TRBJ1-2	TRBV6-5	few	CASGRQGHFGYTF
TRBJ2-3	TRBV5-1	-	CASSLGTSGGTDTQYF
TRBJ1-3	TRBV28	-	CASSLSGDGNTIYF
TRBJ1-4	TRBV4-1	-	CASSQDHRFNEKLFF
TRBJ1-6	TRBV28	-	CASIGFRLEDSPLHF
TRBJ2-1	TRBV27	-	CASSWTSGAYNEQFF
TRBJ1-1	TRBV6-5	-	CASSPISLAGTEAFF
TRBJ1-5	TRBV28	-	CASSPTGGGNQPQHF